This T cell receptor beta chain was sequenced for a study of beta chain features in type 1 diabetes. Study observations and caveats: It was not settled here whether HLA type affects TCRB rearrangement. Type 1 diabetes patients had moderately but significantly shorter TCRB CDR3s in all four CD4+ subsets.

Germline CDR1 and CDR2: SSHAT and FNYEAQ (reference sequence). This CDR3 has 13 amino acids. A word on this clone: The antigen is undetermined. Germline is not matched at one junction end, which may reflect a read error.

Expressed TCRB transcripts were sequenced because the entire RNA isolate underwent reverse transcription. Clones were read by immunoSEQ multiplex PCR, and TCRdb kept only the in-frame ones, dropping some. The sample carries roughly 150,000 clones, around 9.7% recorded once. The chain combines TRBV7-7 with TRBJ2-3; no clear D gene. The sample comprised central memory CD4+ T cells from blood. The receptor comes from a woman between 25 and 40 years old with type 1 diabetes. CDR3 in amino acids: CASSDNWADTQYF. As DNA, the CDR3 is TGTGCTAGCAGCGACAACTGGGCAGATACGCAGTATTTT.